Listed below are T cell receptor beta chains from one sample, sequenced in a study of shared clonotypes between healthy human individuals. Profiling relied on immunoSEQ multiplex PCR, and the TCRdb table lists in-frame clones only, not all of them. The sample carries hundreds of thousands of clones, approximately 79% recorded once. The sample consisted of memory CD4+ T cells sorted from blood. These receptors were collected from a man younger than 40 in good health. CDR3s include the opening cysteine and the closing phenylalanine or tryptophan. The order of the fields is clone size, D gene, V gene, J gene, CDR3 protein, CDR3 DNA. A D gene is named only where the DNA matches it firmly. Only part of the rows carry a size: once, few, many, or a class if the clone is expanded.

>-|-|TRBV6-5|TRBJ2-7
CASRQLSGARDEQYF
TGTGCCAGCAGGCAGCTCTCCGGGGCAAGGGACGAGCAGTACTTC
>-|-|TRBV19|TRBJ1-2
CASSVREGNYGYTF
TGTGCCAGTAGTGTCCGGGAGGGGAACTATGGCTACACCTTC
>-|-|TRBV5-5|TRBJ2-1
CASSLGTNEQFF
TGTGCCAGCAGCTTGGGGACCAATGAGCAGTTCTTC
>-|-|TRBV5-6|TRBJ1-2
CASNNPRDPSFF
TGTGCCAGCAACAATCCCAGGGACCCGTCTTTTTTC
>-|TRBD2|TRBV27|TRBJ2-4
CASSFGLAGGPAKNIQYF
TGTGCCAGCAGTTTCGGACTAGCGGGAGGGCCAGCCAAAAACATTCAGTACTTC
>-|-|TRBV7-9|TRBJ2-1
CASSLALASNEQFF
TGTGCCAGCAGCTTAGCACTAGCCAGCAATGAGCAGTTCTTC
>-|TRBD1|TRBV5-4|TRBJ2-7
CASSRPGQGSYEQYF
TGTGCCAGCAGCCGGCCGGGACAGGGTAGTTACGAGCAGTACTTC
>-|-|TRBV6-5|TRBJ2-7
CASTRDTASEQYF
TGTGCCAGCACACGGGACACCGCGTCTGAGCAGTACTTC
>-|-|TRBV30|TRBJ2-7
CAWRGQGLYYEQYF
TGTGCCTGGAGGGGGCAGGGGCTCTATTACGAGCAGTACTTC
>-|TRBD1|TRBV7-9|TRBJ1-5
CASSPFRLDGQGTNQPQHF
TGTGCCAGCAGCCCTTTCCGCCTAGATGGACAGGGTACCAATCAGCCCCAGCATTTT
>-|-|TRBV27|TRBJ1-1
CASITFLRGANTEAFF
TGTGCCAGCATTACGTTCTTGAGAGGGGCTAACACTGAAGCTTTCTTT
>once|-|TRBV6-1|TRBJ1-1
CASSPGDGVEAFF
TGTGCCAGCAGCCCGGGTGATGGGGTTGAAGCTTTCTTT
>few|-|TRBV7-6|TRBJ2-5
CASSLGGSLGGETQYF
TGTGCCAGCAGCTTAGGCGGGTCACTCGGAGGAGAGACCCAGTACTTC
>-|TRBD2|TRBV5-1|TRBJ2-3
CASSRSGEGRADTQYF
TGCGCCAGCAGCCGCTCCGGGGAGGGCAGGGCAGATACGCAGTATTTT
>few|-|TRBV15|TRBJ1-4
CATSRMARGANEKLFF
TGTGCCACCAGCCGAATGGCCAGGGGCGCGAATGAAAAACTGTTTTTT
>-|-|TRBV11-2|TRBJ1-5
CASSLAGHQPQHF
TGTGCCAGCAGCTTAGCGGGCCATCAGCCCCAGCATTTT
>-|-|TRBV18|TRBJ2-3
CASSPGEADTQYF
TGTGCCAGCTCACCAGGGGAGGCAGATACGCAGTATTTT
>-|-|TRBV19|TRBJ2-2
CASSMGLASGELFF
TGTGCCAGTAGTATGGGCCTGGCCTCCGGGGAGCTGTTTTTT
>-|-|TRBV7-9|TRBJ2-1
CASSLTGTFNEQFF
TGTGCCAGCAGCTTAACAGGAACCTTCAATGAGCAGTTCTTC
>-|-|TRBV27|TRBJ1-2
CASSLFRAGGYTF
TGTGCCAGCAGTTTATTTCGCGCAGGAGGCTACACCTTC
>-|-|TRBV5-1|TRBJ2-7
CASSLEQGGEQYF
TGCGCCAGCAGCTTGGAACAGGGCGGCGAGCAGTACTTC
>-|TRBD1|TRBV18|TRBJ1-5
CASSPPGTGDLSNQPQHF
TGTGCCAGCTCACCCCCCGGGACAGGGGATCTTAGCAATCAGCCCCAGCATTTT
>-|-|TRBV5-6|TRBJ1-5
CASTSLGVSNQPQHF
TGTGCCAGCACCTCGCTCGGTGTGAGCAATCAGCCCCAGCATTTT
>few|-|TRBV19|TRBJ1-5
CASSLAGYSNQPQHF
TGTGCCAGTAGTTTGGCAGGCTATAGCAATCAGCCCCAGCATTTT
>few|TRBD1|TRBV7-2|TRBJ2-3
CASTFQGTGGTDTQYF
TGTGCCAGCACCTTTCAAGGGACAGGCGGGACAGATACGCAGTATTTT
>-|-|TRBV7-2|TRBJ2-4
CASSPSAAENIQYF
TGTGCCAGCAGCCCCAGCGCAGCGGAGAACATTCAGTACTTC
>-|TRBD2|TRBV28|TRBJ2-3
CASTRGGNTDTQYF
TGTGCCAGTACCCGGGGAGGGAACACAGATACGCAGTATTTT
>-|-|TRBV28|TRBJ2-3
CASSQQGDTQYF
TGTGCCAGCAGTCAGCAGGGGGATACGCAGTATTTT
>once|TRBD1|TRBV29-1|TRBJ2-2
CSVRQGLNTGELFF
TGCAGCGTTCGACAGGGCCTCAACACCGGGGAGCTGTTTTTT